These T cell receptor beta chains were read from a single sample in a study of radiotherapy plus CTLA-4 blockade in lung cancer. The protocol was immunoSEQ multiplex PCR, while the TCRdb copy is restricted to in-frame clones and leaves out a portion. The sample contains tens of thousands of clones, around 70% of which appear only once. The sample here was peripheral blood, taken from a patient treated with radiotherapy plus ipilimumab. The receptors were gathered from a human donor with non-small cell lung cancer who had stable disease on radiotherapy plus ipilimumab. Both conserved end residues are part of each CDR3. The order of the fields is CDR3 DNA, CDR3 protein, D gene, J gene, V gene, clone size. A D gene is named only where the DNA matches it firmly. Clone size is shown for a subset of rows, as once, few, many or a class of expanded clone.

CDR3nt: TGCAGCGTTGAGGGACAGGGGAGTCGAAACACTGAAGCTTTCTTT; CDR3aa: CSVEGQGSRNTEAFF; d_gene: TRBD1; j_gene: TRBJ1-1; v_gene: TRBV29-1; abundance: few
CDR3nt: TGTGCCAGCAGATCCATGGGGTCGGGGGACTATGGCTACACCTTC; CDR3aa: CASRSMGSGDYGYTF; d_gene: .; j_gene: TRBJ1-2; v_gene: TRBV27; abundance: .
CDR3nt: TGTGCCAGTAGTACTAGCGCCCTAGGGACCTACAATGAGCAGTTCTTC; CDR3aa: CASSTSALGTYNEQFF; d_gene: .; j_gene: TRBJ2-1; v_gene: TRBV19; abundance: .
CDR3nt: TGTGCCAGCTCACCAATAGACAATGAGCAGTTCTTC; CDR3aa: CASSPIDNEQFF; d_gene: .; j_gene: TRBJ2-1; v_gene: TRBV18; abundance: .
CDR3nt: TGTGCCAGCAGTGCGGGGACACAGGGGGGCAATCAGCCCCAGCATTTT; CDR3aa: CASSAGTQGGNQPQHF; d_gene: TRBD1; j_gene: TRBJ1-5; v_gene: TRBV27; abundance: .
CDR3nt: TGTGCCAGCAGCTTTGTAGTCGCAGATACGCAGTATTTT; CDR3aa: CASSFVVADTQYF; d_gene: .; j_gene: TRBJ2-3; v_gene: TRBV7-2; abundance: .
CDR3nt: TGTGCCAGCAGCTTAGTTGGGGGGGCGGCCAATCAGCCCCAGCATTTT; CDR3aa: CASSLVGGAANQPQHF; d_gene: .; j_gene: TRBJ1-5; v_gene: TRBV7-6; abundance: .
CDR3nt: TGTGCCAGCAGCTTGGTAGGGGATGGCTACACCTTC; CDR3aa: CASSLVGDGYTF; d_gene: .; j_gene: TRBJ1-2; v_gene: TRBV5-4; abundance: .
CDR3nt: TGTGCCAGCTCACCGTCAGGGGGCGATTCACCCCTCCACTTT; CDR3aa: CASSPSGGDSPLHF; d_gene: TRBD1; j_gene: TRBJ1-6; v_gene: TRBV18; abundance: .
CDR3nt: TGCGCCAGCAGCCAGGGACTAGCGGGGGCTTGGGAGACCCAGTACTTC; CDR3aa: CASSQGLAGAWETQYF; d_gene: TRBD2; j_gene: TRBJ2-5; v_gene: TRBV5-1; abundance: .
CDR3nt: TGCGCCAGCAGCCAAGGAGAGAACACCGGGGAGCTGTTTTTT; CDR3aa: CASSQGENTGELFF; d_gene: .; j_gene: TRBJ2-2; v_gene: TRBV4-1; abundance: few
CDR3nt: TGTGCCAGCAGTTACGGGCAGGGGCGGAACTATGGCTACACCTTC; CDR3aa: CASSYGQGRNYGYTF; d_gene: .; j_gene: TRBJ1-2; v_gene: TRBV6-6; abundance: .
CDR3nt: TGTGCCAGCTCGCGTCCTAGCGGGGGCACAGATACGCAGTATTTT; CDR3aa: CASSRPSGGTDTQYF; d_gene: TRBD2; j_gene: TRBJ2-3; v_gene: TRBV18; abundance: .
CDR3nt: TGTGCCAGCAGCGTATTTGGGGCGGTTCATGGCTACACCTTC; CDR3aa: CASSVFGAVHGYTF; d_gene: .; j_gene: TRBJ1-2; v_gene: TRBV9; abundance: medium-sized
CDR3nt: TGTGCCAGCAGCTCCCTGCCGGGTCATGGGGAGACCCAGTACTTC; CDR3aa: CASSSLPGHGETQYF; d_gene: .; j_gene: TRBJ2-5; v_gene: TRBV7-6; abundance: .
CDR3nt: TGTGCCCGGGCGGGGACAGGTCCCTACGAGCAGTACTTC; CDR3aa: CARAGTGPYEQYF; d_gene: TRBD1; j_gene: TRBJ2-7; v_gene: TRBV30; abundance: .
CDR3nt: TGTGCCAGCAGCTTGGGCTACGGTAGGAACACTGAAGCTTTCTTT; CDR3aa: CASSLGYGRNTEAFF; d_gene: .; j_gene: TRBJ1-1; v_gene: TRBV5-5; abundance: once